What follows are 9 T cell receptor beta chains derived from one specimen sequenced in a study of OX40 agonist ivuxolimab in advanced cancers. The repertoire was sequenced with immunoSEQ multiplex PCR; TCRdb's copy has only in-frame clones and lacks some. The table shows over 45,000 clones, with approximately 80% occurring only once. Sample: CD4+ or CD8+ T cells sorted from blood, taken in a trial of the OX40 agonist ivuxolimab. The receptors derive from an adult with an advanced solid tumor such as melanoma, head and neck, liver or kidney cancer.

V and J are TRBV6-6 and TRBJ2-7, with a weak D call TRBD2 (5 bases). CDR1 is MNHNY, CDR2 SVGAGI, per germline (reference sequence). This CDR3 has 15 residues. With 2 bases removed from V and 5 bases from J, the gap between germline ends came to 16 bases. The CDR3 DNA reads as TGTGCCAGCAGTTACGTAGTATCGGGGTTCCACGAGCAGTACTTC. This gives the protein CASSYVVSGFHEQYF.

This clone was observed a handful of times. This chain connects TRBV6-4 to TRBJ2-3; unclear D gene. Germline CDR1 MRHNA, CDR2 SNTAGT. The CDR3 is 16 amino acids. V gave up 5 bases and J gave up 1 base, with 16 bases separating them. DNA for the CDR3: TGTGCCAGCAGTCCCTATACGGGTCTAGGCACAGATACGCAGTATTTT. Translation gives CASSPYTGLGTDTQYF.

This chain links TRBV30 with TRBJ1-5; TRBD1 agrees at 8 bases. The CDR3 sequence is 14 residues long. V lost 2 bases and J lost 6; bases outside the gene matches: 6. Germline V lookup: CDR1 GTSNPN, CDR2 SVGIG (reference sequence). The CDR3 region is CAWSLGQAFQPQHF. For the CDR3, the DNA is TGTGCCTGGAGTTTGGGACAGGCTTTTCAGCCCCAGCATTTT.

This chain uses TRBV10-3 with TRBJ1-1, with 10 bases fitting TRBD1. The length of the CDR3 is 14 residues. CDR1 and CDR2 from the germline V gene are ENHRY and SYGVKD. With V trimmed by 6 bases and J by 4 bases, 5 bases remained unmatched. The CDR3 DNA reads as TGTGCCATCAGCCCGGGACAGGGGCTCACTGAAGCTTTCTTT. Protein sequence: CAISPGQGLTEAFF.

V and J are TRBV2 and TRBJ2-3, with 8 bases lining up with TRBD1. The V gene end was trimmed by 5 bases and the J gene end by 0 bases; junction bases not matched to a gene: 7. This CDR3 has 16 amino acids. Germline V gives CDR1 SNHLY, CDR2 FYNNEI. The CDR3, as DNA: TGTGCCAGCAGTTCAGGGGGCGGTTATAGCACAGATACGCAGTATTTT. It translates to CASSSGGGYSTDTQYF.

V usage is TRBV28 and J usage is TRBJ2-7; D unresolved. The V gene's germline CDR1 is MDHEN and CDR2 SYDVKM. This CDR3 is 13 amino acids long. V lost 4 bases to trimming and J lost 7 bases, with 14 bases between them. The CDR3: CASSSPALREQYF. DNA of the CDR3: TGTGCCAGCAGTTCGCCAGCACTACGGGAGCAGTACTTC.

This chain joins TRBV7-2 and TRBJ2-5; D is undetermined. CDR1 is SGHTA and CDR2 is FQGNSA in the germline V gene. The CDR3 extends over 15 amino acids. V was cut by 1 base and J by 2 bases, with 11 bases left in between. CDR3 nucleotide sequence: TGTGCCAGCAGCTTAGGCCCCACGTTTCAAGAGACCCAGTACTTC. Protein sequence: CASSLGPTFQETQYF.

The chain combines TRBV5-6 with TRBJ1-4, with 11 positions matching TRBD1. The trim removed 3 bases at V and 7 bases at J, leaving 5 bases unmatched. Per the germline V gene, CDR1 is SGHDT and CDR2 is YYEEEE. The CDR3 totals 15 residues. The CDR3 is CASSSRDRGIEKLFF. CDR3 bases: TGTGCCAGCAGCTCAAGGGACAGGGGGATTGAAAAACTGTTTTTT. Together with reference TRBV5-6 and TRBJ1-4, the CDR3 gives the full variable domain: DAGVTQSPTHLIKTRGQQVTLRCSPKSGHDTVSWYQQALGQGPQFIFQYYEEEERQRGNFPDRFSGHQFPNYSSELNVNALLLGDSALYLCASSSRDRGIEKLFFGSGTQLSVL.

The V call is TRBV6-6, the J call TRBJ2-7, with 7 bases lining up with TRBD2. V was pared by 3 bases and J by 3 bases, with 5 bases of the junction left unmatched. Germline CDR1 is MNHNY and CDR2 is SVGAGI (reference sequence). CDR3 size: 14 residues. CDR3 region: CASSYWLAVYEQYF. CDR3 bases: TGTGCCAGCAGTTATTGGCTAGCGGTCTACGAGCAGTACTTC.